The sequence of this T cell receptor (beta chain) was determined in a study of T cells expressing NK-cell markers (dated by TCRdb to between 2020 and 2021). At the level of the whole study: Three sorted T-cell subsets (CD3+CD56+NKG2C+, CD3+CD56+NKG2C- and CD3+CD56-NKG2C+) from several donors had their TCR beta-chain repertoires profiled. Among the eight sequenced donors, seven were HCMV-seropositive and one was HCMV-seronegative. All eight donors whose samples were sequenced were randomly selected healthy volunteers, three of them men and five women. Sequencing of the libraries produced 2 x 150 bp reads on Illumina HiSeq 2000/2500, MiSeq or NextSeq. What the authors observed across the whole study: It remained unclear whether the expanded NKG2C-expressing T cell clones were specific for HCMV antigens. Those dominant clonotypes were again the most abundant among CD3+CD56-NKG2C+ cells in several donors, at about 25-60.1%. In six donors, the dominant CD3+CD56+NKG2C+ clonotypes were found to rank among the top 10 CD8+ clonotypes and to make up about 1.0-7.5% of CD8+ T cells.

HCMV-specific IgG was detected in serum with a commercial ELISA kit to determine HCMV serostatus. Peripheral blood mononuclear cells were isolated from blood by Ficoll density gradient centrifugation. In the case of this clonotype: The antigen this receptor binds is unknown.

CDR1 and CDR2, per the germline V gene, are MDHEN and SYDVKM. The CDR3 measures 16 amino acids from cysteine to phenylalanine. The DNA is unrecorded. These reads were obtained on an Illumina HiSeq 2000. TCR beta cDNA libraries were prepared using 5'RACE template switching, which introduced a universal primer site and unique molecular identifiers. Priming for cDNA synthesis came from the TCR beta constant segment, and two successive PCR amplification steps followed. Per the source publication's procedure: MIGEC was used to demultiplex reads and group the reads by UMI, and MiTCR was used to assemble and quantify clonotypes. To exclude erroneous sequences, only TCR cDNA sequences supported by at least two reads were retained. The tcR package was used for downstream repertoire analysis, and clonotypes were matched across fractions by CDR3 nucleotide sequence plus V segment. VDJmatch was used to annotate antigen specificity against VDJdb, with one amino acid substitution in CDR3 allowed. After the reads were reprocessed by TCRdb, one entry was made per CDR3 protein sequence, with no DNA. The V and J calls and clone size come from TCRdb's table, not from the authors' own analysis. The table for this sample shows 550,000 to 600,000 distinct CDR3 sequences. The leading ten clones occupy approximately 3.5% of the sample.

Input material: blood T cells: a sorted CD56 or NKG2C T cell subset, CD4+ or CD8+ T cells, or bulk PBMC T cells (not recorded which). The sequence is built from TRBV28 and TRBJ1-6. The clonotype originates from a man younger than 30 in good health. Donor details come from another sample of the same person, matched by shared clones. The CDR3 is CASSFGRRGVDSPLHF.